A single sample gave rise to the 23 T cell receptor beta chains below, sequenced in a study of cytomegalovirus exposure and HLA in healthy donors. PCR was performed using 60 Vbeta and 13 Jbeta primers. Method: immunoSEQ multiplex PCR; TCRdb's copy keeps in-frame clones and lacks some. The sample comprises about 150,000 clones, 85% of which are singletons, and 1% rests with the top ten. Sequencing input: PBMCs. These receptors originate from a boy aged 2 to 10 in good health and CMV-seronegative.

This clone was seen just once. V is TRBV2 and J is TRBJ1-1; tentative D call: TRBD1 (5 bases). The germline V and J ends were trimmed by 2 bases and 4 bases, with 14 bases remaining between them. This CDR3 region has 15 residues. Germline V CDR1 and CDR2: SNHLY, FYNNEI. The DNA for the CDR3 is TGTGCCAGCAGTGAATTGGGGGGAAGGGGCACTGAAGCTTTCTTT. Protein: CASSELGGRGTEAFF. Looking up the rest from reference TRBV2 and TRBJ1-1 gives the full variable domain: EPEVTQTPSHQVTQMGQEVILRCVPISNHLYFYWYRQILGQKVEFLVSFYNNEISEKSEIFDDQFSVERPDGSNFTLKIRSTKLEDSAMYFCASSELGGRGTEAFFGQGTRLTVV.

This clone was observed a single time. The chain combines TRBV7-9 with TRBJ2-2; no clear D. CDR1 and CDR2 (germline): SEHNR, FQNEAQ (reference sequence). The CDR3 contains 12 residues. Trimming removed 5 bases from V and 7 bases from J, with 8 bases in between. The CDR3 loop reads CASSLEYGELFF. The CDR3 DNA reads TGTGCCAGCAGCCTTGAGTACGGGGAGCTGTTTTTT.

This chain connects TRBV6-6 to TRBJ2-2; 9 nucleotides line up with TRBD2. CDR3 length: 16 amino acids. Trimming removed 6 bases from V and 4 bases from J; junction bases left unmatched: 9. The germline V gene encodes CDR1 MNHNY and CDR2 SVGAGI (reference sequence). The CDR3 coding sequence is TGTGCCAGCAGCCAAGATAGCGGGGGACCCACCGGGGAGCTGTTTTTT. Amino acid sequence: CASSQDSGGPTGELFF.

The chain joins TRBV10-3 to TRBJ2-1; 8 bases match TRBD1. This CDR3 contains 13 residues. Trimming at V came to 7 bases and at J to 7 bases, leaving 6 bases not matched to a gene. Germline-derived CDR1 and CDR2 are ENHRY and SYGVKD. CDR3 sequence (DNA): TGTGCCATCAATCGACAGGGGAGGAATGAGCAGTTCTTC. Translating gives CAINRQGRNEQFF.

This clone was seen a few times. The chain links TRBV15 to TRBJ1-4; weak D call: TRBD1 (5 bases). CDR1 LNHNV and CDR2 YYDKDF come from the germline V gene (reference sequence). The CDR3 totals 17 residues. Between the trimmed V and J ends, which lost 3 bases and 5 bases, there was a span of 19 bases. The CDR3 loop is CATSSGPGEPQNEKLFF. The CDR3 DNA sequence: TGTGCCACCAGCAGCGGCCCGGGGGAGCCTCAGAATGAAAAACTGTTTTTT.

This chain links TRBV2 with TRBJ1-6, with 7 bases identical to TRBD1. Looked up from germline, CDR1 is SNHLY and CDR2 is FYNNEI. V dropped 3 bases and J dropped 11; count of bases not matched to a gene: 13. The length of the CDR3 is 16 residues. CDR3 sequence reads: CASSERMGTVGPPLHF. CDR3 in DNA: TGTGCCAGCAGTGAGCGTATGGGGACAGTGGGTCCACCCCTCCACTTT.

The chain uses TRBV5-5 and TRBJ1-4; D call uncertain. The germline V gene encodes CDR1 SGHKS and CDR2 YYEKEE (reference sequence). Trimming left V 4 bases short and J 7 bases short, with 14 bases between. CDR3 size: 14 residues. CDR3 DNA sequence: TGTGCCAGCAGCCTCACTGGGCTTGGTGAAAAACTGTTTTTT. It encodes CASSLTGLGEKLFF.

This clone was counted between two and nine times. V gene TRBV28 combines with J gene TRBJ1-2; 7 positions agree with TRBD1. Trimming took 6 bases from V and 2 from J; bases not matched to a gene: 6. The CDR3 length is 14 residues. Germline values: CDR1 MDHEN, CDR2 SYDVKM. CDR3 DNA sequence: TGTGCCAGCAGCCCCCCGGACAGGAACTATGGCTACACCTTC. Its translation: CASSPPDRNYGYTF.

The chain is built from TRBV7-2 and TRBJ2-5; perhaps TRBD2 as D (5 bases). Germline loops: CDR1 SGHTA, CDR2 FQGNSA. This CDR3 has 15 amino acids. The V gene lost 5 bases and the J gene lost 5 bases, with 18 bases spanning the gap. The CDR3 DNA reads TGTGCCAGCAGCCCCTCGGCAATTCCGGGGGAGACCCAGTACTTC. As protein: CASSPSAIPGETQYF.

This rearrangement joins TRBV7-2 to TRBJ1-2; TRBD1 matches at 7 bases. The length of the CDR3 is 13 residues. The germline gives CDR1 SGHTA, CDR2 FQGNSA. J was trimmed by 6 bases and V by 5 bases; bases with no gene match: 6. CDR3 sequence (DNA): TGTGCCAGCAGCAAAGACAGGGATCATGGCTACACCTTC. This codes for CASSKDRDHGYTF. Together with reference TRBV7-2 and TRBJ1-2, the CDR3 gives the full variable domain: GAGVSQSPSNKVTEKGKDVELRCDPISGHTALYWYRQSLGQGLEFLIYFQGNSAPDKSGLPSDRFSAERTGGSVSTLTIQRTQQEDSAVYLCASSKDRDHGYTFGSGTRLTVV.

The chain couples TRBV5-1 to TRBJ2-7; 7 nucleotides line up with TRBD2. The CDR3 is made up of 14 amino acids. Looked up from germline, CDR1 is SGHRS and CDR2 is YFSETQ. V dropped 4 bases and J dropped 0; count of bases not matched to a gene: 4. The CDR3 region has the DNA TGCGCCAGCAGCCCTAGCGGTTCCTCCTACGAGCAGTACGTC. Its translation: CASSPSGSSYEQYV.

V and J are TRBV13 and TRBJ1-2; a weak D match, TRBD1 (5 bases). Germline V CDR1 and CDR2: PRHDT, FYEKMQ (reference sequence). V was clipped by 0 bases and J by 0 bases, with 8 bases between them. The CDR3 extends over 15 amino acids. Here the CDR3 DNA reads TGTGCCAGCAGCTTAGGGTGGACACCTAACTATGGCTACACCTTC. It yields the protein CASSLGWTPNYGYTF.

V usage is TRBV28 and J usage is TRBJ2-7; 7 bases are shared with TRBD2. The CDR3 sequence is 15 residues long. The V and J ends lost 3 bases and 0 bases, in that order; junction bases with no gene match: 5. From germline, CDR1 is MDHEN and CDR2 SYDVKM. The CDR3 nucleotides read TGTGCCAGCAGTTTTTTCCCTAGCGGCTCCTACGAGCAGTACTTC. This codes for CASSFFPSGSYEQYF.

The rearrangement joins TRBV6-1 to TRBJ2-1; 10 bases map to TRBD2. Trimming took 2 bases from V and 9 from J; bases not matched to a gene: 10. The CDR3 totals 16 residues. The germline CDR1 and CDR2 sequences are MNHNS and SASEGT. CDR3 loop: CASSEQSSASGGEQFF. CDR3 nucleotide sequence: TGTGCCAGCAGTGAACAAAGTTCGGCTAGCGGGGGTGAGCAGTTCTTC.

V gene TRBV19 combines with J gene TRBJ2-5; TRBD2 agrees at 11 bases. The CDR3 is made up of 14 amino acids. After removal of 7 bases from V and 5 bases from J, the junction contained 6 bases not matched to a gene. The V gene's germline CDR1 is LNHDA and CDR2 SQIVND (reference sequence). In nucleotides, the CDR3 is TGTGCCAGTACAGTAGCGGGGGGGGTGGAGACCCAGTACTTC. Protein product: CASTVAGGVETQYF.

A few counts support this clone. The chain carries TRBV28 and TRBJ2-1, with D unclear. Trimming took off 5 bases at V and 7 bases at J, with 18 bases between the two ends. This CDR3 has 15 amino acids. Per the germline V gene, CDR1 is MDHEN and CDR2 is SYDVKM. The CDR3 is CASSPFRKAGNEQFF. CDR3 DNA: TGTGCCAGCAGTCCGTTCAGAAAGGCCGGGAATGAGCAGTTCTTC. The full variable domain, its missing parts supplied by reference TRBV28 and TRBJ2-1, is DVKVTQSSRYLVKRTGEKVFLECVQDMDHENMFWYRQDPGLGLRLIYFSYDVKMKEKGDIPEGYSVSREKKERFSLILESASTNQTSMYLCASSPFRKAGNEQFFGPGTRLTVL.

The genes are TRBV27 and TRBJ1-6, with D unclear. The CDR3 length is 14 residues. Germline V gives CDR1 MNHEY, CDR2 SMNVEV (reference sequence). Trimming pared 7 bases from V and 0 bases from J, leaving 7 bases between. CDR3 DNA: TGTGCCAGCAAAGGGAGCTCCTATAATTCACCCCTCCACTTT. Translation gives CASKGSSYNSPLHF.

This chain joins TRBV18 and TRBJ2-7; 8 bases are shared with TRBD1. The CDR3 totals 15 residues. V was pared by 3 bases and J by 0 bases, with 4 bases of the junction left unmatched. CDR1 and CDR2 (germline): KGHSH, LQKENI. The CDR3 region has the DNA TGTGCCAGCTCACCCGGCCAGGGGGCCTCCTACGAGCAGTACTTC. It codes for CASSPGQGASYEQYF.

The V call is TRBV19, the J call TRBJ1-5; tentatively, D is TRBD1 (6 bases). The CDR3 extends over 17 amino acids. Germline CDR1 and CDR2: LNHDA and SQIVND (reference sequence). The V end lost 1 base, the J end lost 1 base, and 14 bases lay between the germline ends. As DNA, the CDR3 is TGTGCCAGTAGTATAGTCGGGGGGGCGAGGAGCAATCAGCCCCAGCATTTT. This gives the protein CASSIVGGARSNQPQHF.

This chain connects TRBV19 to TRBJ1-5; D unclear. The CDR3 runs to 15 residues. Germline CDR1 reads LNHDA; CDR2 reads SQIVND (reference sequence). Deletions cut 3 bases from V and 4 bases from J, with 13 bases between. CDR3 DNA: TGTGCCAGTAGTATCTTACCCTCGGGTAATCAGCCCCAGCATTTT. Residues: CASSILPSGNQPQHF.

The chain links TRBV6-1 to TRBJ2-5, with D hard to call. Germline V gene sequence: CDR1 MNHNS, CDR2 SASEGT. The CDR3 sequence is 12 residues long. V lost 2 bases, J lost 5 bases, and 6 bases lay in between. DNA of the CDR3: TGTGCCAGCAGTGAACGGTTGGAGACCCAGTACTTC. Translation: CASSERLETQYF.

The chain couples TRBV19 to TRBJ2-5; 7 bases map to TRBD1. With V trimmed by 8 bases and J by 5 bases, 8 bases remained unmatched. Germline CDR1 reads LNHDA; CDR2 reads SQIVND (reference sequence). The CDR3 is 13 amino acids. The CDR3 coding sequence is TGTGCCAGTGCTCCCGGGACAGAGGAGACCCAGTACTTC. This encodes CASAPGTEETQYF.

The V call is TRBV27, the J call TRBJ2-2; possible D gene TRBD1, 6 bases. The germline V gene has CDR1 MNHEY and CDR2 SMNVEV (reference sequence). This CDR3 contains 15 residues. Trimming removed 6 bases from V and 5 bases from J, with 16 bases in between. The CDR3 bases are TGTGCCAGCAGGGATAAACAGGGTGAGACCGGGGAGCTGTTTTTT. Amino acids: CASRDKQGETGELFF.